These 17 T cell receptor beta chains share one sample of origin, sequenced in a study of OX40 agonist ivuxolimab in advanced cancers. Some clones are missing from TCRdb's copy, which holds only in-frame ones; the method was immunoSEQ multiplex PCR. The repertoire holds about 20,000 clones, 74% seen once, with around 30% in the top ten. Sequencing was performed on CD4+ or CD8+ T cells sorted from blood, taken in a trial of the OX40 agonist ivuxolimab. The source is an adult with an advanced solid tumor such as melanoma, head and neck, liver or kidney cancer.

The gene calls are TRBV7-2 and TRBJ1-1; unclear D gene. CDR3 length: 13 residues. V dropped 2 bases and J dropped 10 bases, with 14 bases sitting between them. Germline assignment: CDR1 SGHTA and CDR2 FQGNSA. The DNA for the CDR3 is TGTGCCAGCAGCTTAATATTGACCCGAGGAGCTTTCTTT. It is translated as CASSLILTRGAFF.

The chain links TRBV18 to TRBJ1-6; weak D call: TRBD1 (6 bases). The CDR3 length is 15 residues. CDR1 and CDR2 (germline): KGHSH, LQKENI. Trimming removed 0 bases at V and 6 bases at J, with 9 bases between. CDR3 amino acids: CASSPPTGGNSPLHF. DNA for the CDR3: TGTGCCAGCTCACCACCGACAGGAGGTAATTCACCCCTCCACTTT.

This chain joins TRBV7-9 and TRBJ1-2; D is perhaps TRBD1 (5 bases). CDR3 length equals 15 residues. V was clipped by 1 base and J by 4 bases, with 13 bases between them. Germline V gene sequence: CDR1 SEHNR, CDR2 FQNEAQ (reference sequence). CDR3 nucleotides: TGTGCCAGCAGCTTAGGGGGACTTCTGGGCTATGGCTACACCTTC. Translated, it gives CASSLGGLLGYGYTF.

The genes are TRBV30 and TRBJ1-2; D is unclear. The CDR3 extends over 15 amino acids. The germline gives CDR1 GTSNPN, CDR2 SVGIG (reference sequence). Trimming stripped 2 bases from V and 1 base from J, with 14 bases between. CDR3 coding DNA: TGTGCCTGGAGTAAAGGTTCGACCATTAACTATGGCTACACCTTC. It encodes CAWSKGSTINYGYTF.

This clone was seen just once. The V call is TRBV5-1, the J call TRBJ2-1; maybe TRBD1 (6 bases). The CDR3 is 15 residues long. V was clipped by 0 bases and J by 4 bases, with 11 bases between them. Germline V gives CDR1 SGHRS, CDR2 YFSETQ. The CDR3 sequence: CASSLAGTKYNEQFF. The CDR3 DNA is TGCGCCAGCAGCTTGGCCGGGACAAAATACAATGAGCAGTTCTTC.

The V call is TRBV4-1, the J call TRBJ1-3; 9 bases agree with TRBD1. Trimming took 3 bases from V and 4 from J; bases not matched to a gene: 7. CDR3 size: 16 residues. In germline, CDR1 is MGHRA, CDR2 YSYEKL. CDR3 coding DNA: TGCGCCAGCAGCCATCTCGCGGACAGGGGCGGAAACACCATATATTTT. Protein product: CASSHLADRGGNTIYF.

Points on this clone: One end of the junction does not line up with germline, which may come from a read error. The rearrangement links TRBV13 to TRBJ2-1, with 10 bases fitting TRBD2. Germline V gives CDR1 PRHDT, CDR2 FYEKMQ (reference sequence). This CDR3 has 17 amino acids. CDR3 bases: TGTGCCAGCAGCATAGGCCGGACTAGCGGTACCTACAATGAGCAGTTCTTC. Translation: CASSIGRTSGTYNEQFF. The full variable domain, with the rest looked up from reference TRBV13 and TRBJ2-1, is AAGVIQSPRHLIKEKRETATLKCYPIPRHDTVYWYQQGPGQDPQFLISFYEKMQSDKGSIPDRFSAQQFSDYHSELNMSSLELGDSALYFCASSIGRTSGTYNEQFFGPGTRLTVL.

This sequence joins TRBV9 and TRBJ1-2; D is ambiguous. The CDR3 extends over 14 amino acids. Trimming cost V 3 bases and J 2 bases, with 11 bases left between them. Per the germline V gene, CDR1 is SGDLS and CDR2 is YYNGEE. CDR3 region: CASSEGSGNYGYTF. The CDR3 DNA reads as TGTGCCAGCAGCGAGGGCAGTGGGAACTATGGCTACACCTTC.

The J gene is TRBJ2-1, the V gene TRBV6-5; TRBD2 matches 12 bases. In germline, CDR1 is MNHEY, CDR2 SVGAGI. Trimming took 2 bases from V and 10 from J; bases not matched to a gene: 6. The CDR3 is 15 amino acids. CDR3 protein: CASSYASGGEDEQFF. Here the CDR3 DNA reads TGTGCCAGCAGTTACGCTAGCGGGGGGGAGGACGAGCAGTTCTTC.

The rearrangement joins TRBV7-3 to TRBJ2-1; TRBD2 is a possible D gene (6 bases). Per the germline V gene, CDR1 is SGHTA and CDR2 is FQGTGA. This CDR3 is 14 amino acids long. V was trimmed by 5 bases and J by 5 bases, leaving 13 bases between them. CDR3 DNA sequence: TGTGCCAGCAGCCCCGGGACTCCCGACAATGAGCAGTTCTTC. Translation: CASSPGTPDNEQFF. The full variable domain, with the rest looked up from reference TRBV7-3 and TRBJ2-1, is GAGVSQTPSNKVTEKGKYVELRCDPISGHTALYWYRQSLGQGPEFLIYFQGTGAADDSGLPNDRFFAVRPEGSVSTLKIQRTERGDSAVYLCASSPGTPDNEQFFGPGTRLTVL.

The chain has TRBV9 and TRBJ1-1; D is possibly TRBD1 (6 bases). The CDR3 spans 15 residues. The V end lost 4 bases, the J end lost 0 bases, and 13 bases lay between the germline ends. Germline V lookup: CDR1 SGDLS, CDR2 YYNGEE. In DNA form, the CDR3 reads TGTGCCAGCAGCTTCACAGGGAATATGAACACTGAAGCTTTCTTT. Translated, it gives CASSFTGNMNTEAFF.

V is TRBV7-8 and J is TRBJ2-3, with D possibly TRBD2 on 5 matching bases. V was cut by 5 bases and J by 0 bases, with 12 bases left in between. Germline V gene sequence: CDR1 SGHVS, CDR2 FQNEAQ. The CDR3 is made up of 15 amino acids. CDR3 DNA sequence: TGTGCCAGCAGCCCGAGGGCCACTAGCACAGATACGCAGTATTTT. The encoded protein is CASSPRATSTDTQYF.

The V call is TRBV10-2, the J call TRBJ2-1, with TRBD2 matching 10 bases. This CDR3 contains 15 residues. The germline V gene encodes CDR1 WSHSY and CDR2 SAAADI. J lost 6 bases, V lost 4 bases, and 6 bases had no gene match. CDR3 residues: CASSATRTSGNEQFF. CDR3 sequence (DNA): TGCGCCAGCAGTGCGACTAGGACTAGCGGCAATGAGCAGTTCTTC.

This clone was seen more than once but under ten times. The chain has TRBV5-1 and TRBJ2-2, with TRBD2 as a possible D gene (6 bases). The ends were cut back, 0 bases at V and 7 bases at J, with 10 bases in the middle. Germline V gene sequence: CDR1 SGHRS, CDR2 YFSETQ. The CDR3 covers 14 residues. This CDR3 reads CASSLDGGVGELFF. CDR3 bases: TGCGCCAGCAGCTTGGACGGAGGGGTCGGGGAGCTGTTTTTT.

The V gene is TRBV9, the J gene TRBJ1-6; 7 bases align to TRBD1. The CDR3 has 14 amino acids. Germline V CDR1 and CDR2: SGDLS, YYNGEE. V gave up 4 bases and J gave up 7 bases; unmatched junction bases: 5. The CDR3 here is CASSPGTENSPLHF. In DNA, the CDR3 is TGTGCCAGCAGCCCCGGGACAGAGAATTCACCCCTCCACTTT.

J is TRBJ1-2 and V is TRBV7-7; D unclear. The CDR3 has 14 amino acids. The V end lost 6 bases, the J end lost 6 bases, and 17 bases lay between the germline ends. Per the germline V gene, CDR1 is SSHAT and CDR2 is FNYEAQ (reference sequence). The CDR3 sequence is CASSEIPPQDGYTF. In DNA, the CDR3 is TGTGCCAGCAGTGAAATCCCCCCGCAAGATGGCTACACCTTC. Together with reference TRBV7-7 and TRBJ1-2, the CDR3 gives the full variable domain: GAGVSQSPRYKVTKRGQDVTLRCDPISSHATLYWYQQALGQGPEFLTYFNYEAQPDKSGLPSDRFSAERPEGSISTLTIQRTEQRDSAMYRCASSEIPPQDGYTFGSGTRLTVV.

This sequence joins TRBV15 and TRBJ1-4; 10 nucleotides agree with TRBD1. Germline V gene lookup returns CDR1 LNHNV and CDR2 YYDKDF (reference sequence). V was pared by 0 bases and J by 8 bases, with 6 bases of the junction left unmatched. This CDR3 contains 16 residues. The CDR3 DNA is TGTGCCACCAGCAGAGAAAATGACAGGGGGCGGGAAAAACTGTTTTTT. It specifies CATSRENDRGREKLFF.